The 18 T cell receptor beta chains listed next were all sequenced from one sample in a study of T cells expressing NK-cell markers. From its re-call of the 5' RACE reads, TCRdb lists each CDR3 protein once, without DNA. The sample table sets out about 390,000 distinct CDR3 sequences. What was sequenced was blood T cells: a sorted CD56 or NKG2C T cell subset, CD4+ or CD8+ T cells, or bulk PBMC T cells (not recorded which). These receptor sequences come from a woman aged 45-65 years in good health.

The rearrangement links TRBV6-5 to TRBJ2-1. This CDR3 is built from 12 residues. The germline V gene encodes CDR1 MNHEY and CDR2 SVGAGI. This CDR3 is CASSFANNEQFF.

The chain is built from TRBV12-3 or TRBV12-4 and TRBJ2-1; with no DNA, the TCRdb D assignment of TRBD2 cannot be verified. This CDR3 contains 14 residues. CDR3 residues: CASSLAGVPHEQFF.

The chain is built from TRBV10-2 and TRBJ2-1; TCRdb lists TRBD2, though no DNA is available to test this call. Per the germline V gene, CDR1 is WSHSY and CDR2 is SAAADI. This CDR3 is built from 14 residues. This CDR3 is CASTRSGTNNEQFF.

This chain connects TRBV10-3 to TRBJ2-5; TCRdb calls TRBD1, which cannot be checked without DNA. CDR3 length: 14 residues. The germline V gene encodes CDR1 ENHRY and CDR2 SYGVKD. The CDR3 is CATRTPGGQETQYF.

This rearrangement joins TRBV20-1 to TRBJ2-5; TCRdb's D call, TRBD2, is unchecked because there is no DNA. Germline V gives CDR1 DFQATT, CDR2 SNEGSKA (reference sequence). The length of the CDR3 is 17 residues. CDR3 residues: CSARVAEGPSSGETQYF.

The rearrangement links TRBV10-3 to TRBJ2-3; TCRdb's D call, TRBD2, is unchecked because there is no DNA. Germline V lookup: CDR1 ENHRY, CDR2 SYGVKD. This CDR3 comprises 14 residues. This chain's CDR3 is CATHRDSNTDTQYF.

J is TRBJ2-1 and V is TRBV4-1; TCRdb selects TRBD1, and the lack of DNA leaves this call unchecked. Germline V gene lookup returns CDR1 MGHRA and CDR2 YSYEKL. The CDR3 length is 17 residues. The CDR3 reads CASSQGTGEASYNEQFF.

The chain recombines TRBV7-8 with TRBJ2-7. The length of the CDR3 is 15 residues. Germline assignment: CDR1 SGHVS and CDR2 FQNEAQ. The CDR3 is CASSSVMGSRGEQYF. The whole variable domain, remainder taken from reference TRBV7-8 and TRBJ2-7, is GAGVSQSPRYKVAKRGQDVALRCDPISGHVSLFWYQQALGQGPEFLTYFQNEAQLDKSGLPSDRFFAERPEGSVSTLKIQRTQQEDSAVYLCASSSVMGSRGEQYFGPGTRLTVT.

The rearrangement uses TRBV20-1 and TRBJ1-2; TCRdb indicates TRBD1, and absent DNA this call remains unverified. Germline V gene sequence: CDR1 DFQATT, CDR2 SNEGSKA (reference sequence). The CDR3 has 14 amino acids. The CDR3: CSARDPPTVHGYTF.

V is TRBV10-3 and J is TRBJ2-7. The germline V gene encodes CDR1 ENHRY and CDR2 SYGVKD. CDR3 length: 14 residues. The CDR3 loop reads CAISERTVNYEQYF.

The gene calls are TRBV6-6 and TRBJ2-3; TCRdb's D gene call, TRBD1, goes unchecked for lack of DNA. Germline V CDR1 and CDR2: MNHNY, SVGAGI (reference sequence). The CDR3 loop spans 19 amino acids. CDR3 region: CASSYGQGKGGRLSDTQYF.

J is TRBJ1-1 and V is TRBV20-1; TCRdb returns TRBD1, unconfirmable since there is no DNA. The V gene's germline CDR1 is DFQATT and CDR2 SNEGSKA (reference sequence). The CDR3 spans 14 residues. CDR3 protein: CSADAGGLNTEAFF.

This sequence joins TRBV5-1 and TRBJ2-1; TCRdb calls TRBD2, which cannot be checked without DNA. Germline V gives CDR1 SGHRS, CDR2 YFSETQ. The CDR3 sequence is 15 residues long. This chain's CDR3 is CASSLLAGVKDEQFF.

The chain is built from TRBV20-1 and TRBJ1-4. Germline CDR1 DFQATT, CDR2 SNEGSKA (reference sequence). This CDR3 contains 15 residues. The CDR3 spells CSASPRETDDEKLFF.

The CDR3 protein is CASSLGGYYNEQFF. The rearrangement joins TRBV7-2 to TRBJ2-1; the TCRdb D gene call, TRBD1, has no DNA to confirm it. Germline CDR1 is SGHTA and CDR2 is FQGNSA. The CDR3 length is 14 residues.

The CDR3 reads CSARGGPEMDTEAFF. This chain links TRBV20-1 with TRBJ1-1; TCRdb's D call of TRBD1 is untestable without DNA. The CDR3 sequence is 15 residues long. CDR1 is DFQATT, CDR2 SNEGSKA, per germline (reference sequence).

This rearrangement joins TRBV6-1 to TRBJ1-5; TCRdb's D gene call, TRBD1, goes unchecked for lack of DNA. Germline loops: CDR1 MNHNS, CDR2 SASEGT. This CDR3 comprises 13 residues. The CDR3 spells CASSEVRGQPQHF.

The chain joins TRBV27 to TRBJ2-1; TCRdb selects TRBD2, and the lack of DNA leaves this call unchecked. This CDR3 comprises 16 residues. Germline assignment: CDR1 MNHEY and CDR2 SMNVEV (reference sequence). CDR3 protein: CASSLSEGRAGNEQFF.